The 26 T cell receptor beta chains below come from one sample, sequenced in a study of shared clonotypes between healthy human individuals. The repertoire was sequenced with immunoSEQ multiplex PCR; TCRdb's copy has only in-frame clones and lacks some. In the table there are around 1.1 million clones, 75% to 85% of which are singletons. Specimen: memory CD4+ T cells from PBMCs. Subset meaning: CD45RA-negative fraction. The receptors derive from a man between 18 and 29 years old in good health. Some clones in this sample may be carry-over from other donors' samples.

This clone showed up just once. This sequence joins TRBV4-1 and TRBJ2-3; 9 bases are shared with TRBD2. The junction had 3 bases not matched to a gene; V was cut back by 1 base and J by 4 bases. This CDR3 spans 15 amino acids. Per the germline V gene, CDR1 is MGHRA and CDR2 is YSYEKL. The CDR3 sequence: CASSQVRTSADTQYF. In DNA, the CDR3 is TGCGCCAGCAGCCAAGTTAGGACTAGCGCAGATACGCAGTATTTT.

The V and J genes are TRBV11-2 and TRBJ2-7, with TRBD1 matching over 7 bases. CDR1 and CDR2 (germline): SGHAT, FQNNGV. Trimming took 5 bases from V and 2 from J; bases not matched to a gene: 6. This CDR3 has 14 amino acids. The CDR3 sequence: CASSATQGPYEQYF. The CDR3 nucleotides are TGTGCCAGCAGCGCGACACAGGGGCCCTACGAGCAGTACTTC.

V and J are TRBV5-6 and TRBJ1-4, with 9 bases matching TRBD1. Germline V gene lookup returns CDR1 SGHDT and CDR2 YYEEEE. The CDR3 length is 17 residues. V was pared by 4 bases and J by 8 bases, with 15 bases of the junction left unmatched. CDR3 in amino acids: CASSKMGTGPNREKLFF. CDR3 nucleotide sequence: TGTGCCAGCAGCAAGATGGGGACAGGGCCAAATAGGGAAAAACTGTTTTTT.

Notes on this clone: Other DNA sequences in this sample translate to the same CDR3. The J gene is TRBJ2-3, the V gene TRBV28; a possible D gene is TRBD2 (5 bases). The CDR3 extends over 15 amino acids. Between the trimmed V and J ends, which lost 3 bases and 1 base, there was a span of 11 bases. Germline CDR1 MDHEN, CDR2 SYDVKM. The CDR3 loop reads CASSFSRGGTDTQYF. The CDR3 DNA sequence: TGTGCCAGCAGTTTTTCCCGGGGAGGCACAGATACGCAGTATTTT.

The chain carries TRBV7-9 and TRBJ1-4, with 12 bases identical to TRBD1. J gave up 4 bases and V 3 bases, and 9 bases lay outside the gene matches. The germline CDR1 and CDR2 sequences are SEHNR and FQNEAQ (reference sequence). The CDR3 has 18 residues. CDR3 sequence reads: CASSFAGTGGAGNEKLFF. The DNA of the CDR3 is TGTGCCAGCAGCTTTGCCGGGACAGGGGGCGCCGGTAATGAAAAACTGTTTTTT.

The chain links TRBV6-6 to TRBJ1-1; 7 bases fit TRBD1. Germline assignment: CDR1 MNHNY and CDR2 SVGAGI (reference sequence). The CDR3 runs 13 residues. J gave up 11 bases and V 7 bases, and 13 bases lay outside the gene matches. The CDR3: CASTRQGRREAFF. CDR3 sequence (DNA): TGTGCCAGCACAAGACAGGGACGAAGGGAGGCTTTCTTT.

The chain employs TRBV5-6 and TRBJ2-3; 7 positions agree with TRBD1. The V segment lost 5 bases and the J segment 4 bases; nucleotides outside the gene matches: 4. Germline V gives CDR1 SGHDT, CDR2 YYEEEE. This CDR3 spans 13 amino acids. The CDR3 nucleotides are TGTGCCAGCAGAACAGGGGTTGCAGATACGCAGTATTTT. Amino acids: CASRTGVADTQYF.

The chain uses TRBV28 and TRBJ2-7, with D tentatively TRBD1 (6 bases). The CDR3 sequence is 14 residues long. Per germline, CDR1 MDHEN and CDR2 SYDVKM. V was clipped by 8 bases and J by 2 bases, with 16 bases between them. The CDR3 is CASFGTSAPYEQYF. The DNA of the CDR3 is TGTGCCAGCTTCGGGACATCGGCACCCTACGAGCAGTACTTC.

V gene TRBV19 combines with J gene TRBJ1-1, with TRBD1 matching 7 bases. CDR3 length: 15 amino acids. CDR1 and CDR2 from the germline V gene are LNHDA and SQIVND (reference sequence). Trimming at V came to 7 bases and at J to 0 bases, leaving 8 bases not matched to a gene. The CDR3 here is CASTTGTDMNTEAFF. The CDR3 DNA follows: TGTGCCAGTACCACCGGGACAGATATGAACACTGAAGCTTTCTTT.

This clone was seen only once. This may stem from a read error, because a much larger clone lies one nucleotide away. Other DNA sequences of this sample code for an identical CDR3. V is TRBV28 and J is TRBJ2-3, with D hard to call. Germline V gene sequence: CDR1 MDHEN, CDR2 SYDVKM. Trimming shortened V by 3 bases and J by 4 bases, and 2 bases separated the two germline ends. The CDR3 totals 11 residues. Here the CDR3 reads CASSLSDTQYF. For the CDR3, the DNA is TGTGCCAGCAGTTTGTCAGATACGCAGTATTTT.

This chain links TRBV9 with TRBJ2-2, with D possibly matching TRBD2 (5 bases). Germline V gives CDR1 SGDLS, CDR2 YYNGEE. V was trimmed by 3 bases and J by 4 bases, leaving 19 bases between them. This CDR3 spans 17 amino acids. CDR3 coding DNA: TGTGCCAGCAGCGAAACGACTAACCCCAGTGGCACCGGGGAGCTGTTTTTT. This gives the protein CASSETTNPSGTGELFF.

This clone occurred once. The V call is TRBV7-6, the J call TRBJ1-4; D may be TRBD1 (5 bases). There are 14 residues in the CDR3. V lost 1 base to trimming and J lost 8 bases, with 11 bases between them. Germline V CDR1 and CDR2: SGHVS, FNYEAQ. CDR3 DNA sequence: TGTGCCAGCAGCTTAGGGTCCGGGGCCGAAAAACTGTTTTTT. This codes for CASSLGSGAEKLFF.

This clone has at least ten counts. The gene calls are TRBV11-2 and TRBJ1-2, with TRBD1 matching 8 bases. The germline gives CDR1 SGHAT, CDR2 FQNNGV. This CDR3 has 17 residues. Trimming took 3 bases from V and 3 from J; bases not matched to a gene: 12. DNA of the CDR3: TGTGCCAGCAGCTTCAGCTGGACCGAACAGGGGGACTATGGCTACACCTTC. It specifies CASSFSWTEQGDYGYTF.

This clone occurred once. V usage is TRBV10-3 and J usage is TRBJ2-1, with 7 nucleotides matching TRBD2. The CDR3 is made up of 15 amino acids. With 2 bases clipped from V and 2 bases from J, the junction kept 3 bases outside the gene matches. The germline V gene has CDR1 ENHRY and CDR2 SYGVKD. This CDR3 is CAISETSATYNEQFF. The CDR3 nucleotides read TGTGCCATCAGTGAGACTAGCGCTACCTACAATGAGCAGTTCTTC.

This chain links TRBV11-3 with TRBJ2-1; tentatively, D is TRBD2 (6 bases). Germline loops: CDR1 SGHNT, CDR2 YENEEA. The CDR3 consists of 13 residues. V was trimmed by 5 bases and J by 4 bases, leaving 9 bases between them. The CDR3 DNA sequence: TGTGCCAGCAGCAAGGACTATTACAATGAGCAGTTCTTC. Translating gives CASSKDYYNEQFF.

This clone was counted once. This rearrangement joins TRBV2 to TRBJ2-3; D gene ambiguous. CDR3 length: 13 amino acids. CDR1 and CDR2 from the germline V gene are SNHLY and FYNNEI. Trimming shortened V by 3 bases and J by 10 bases, and 14 bases separated the two germline ends. CDR3 sequence: CASSEAAIVAQYF. In DNA form, the CDR3 reads TGTGCCAGCAGTGAGGCAGCAATAGTGGCGCAGTATTTT.

As regards this clone: A far bigger clonotype differs at one base, so this is likely a read error. This chain uses TRBV29-1 with TRBJ1-4; TRBD1 aligns across 8 bases. CDR1 is SQVTM, CDR2 ANQGSEA, per germline. The ends lost 8 bases at V and 6 bases at J; junction bases unmatched: 8. The CDR3 runs to 13 residues. As DNA, the CDR3 is TGCAGCACCCCTGGACAGGGAGATGAAAAACTGTTTTTT. Translating gives CSTPGQGDEKLFF.

V is TRBV5-8 and J is TRBJ1-2, with D hard to call. The length of the CDR3 is 12 residues. Germline values: CDR1 SGHTS, CDR2 YDEGEE. V was clipped by 3 bases and J by 2 bases, with 5 bases between them. The CDR3 sequence: CASSWGNYGYTF. DNA of the CDR3: TGTGCCAGCAGCTGGGGAAACTATGGCTACACCTTC.

V is TRBV14 and J is TRBJ2-7; TRBD2 might be the D (5 bases). CDR3 length equals 13 residues. V was shortened by 4 bases and J by 3 bases, with 10 bases between the two germline ends. Germline assignment: CDR1 SGHDN and CDR2 FVKESK. The CDR3 sequence: CASSRRGLYEQYF. Here the CDR3 DNA reads TGTGCCAGCAGCCGCCGCGGACTCTACGAGCAGTACTTC. The variable domain in full, with the rest retrieved from reference TRBV14 and TRBJ2-7, is EAGVTQFPSHSVIEKGQTVTLRCDPISGHDNLYWYRRVMGKEIKFLLHFVKESKQDESGMPNNRFLAERTGGTYSTLKVQPAELEDSGVYFCASSRRGLYEQYFGPGTRLTVT.

This chain joins TRBV5-4 and TRBJ2-5; 7 nucleotides align to TRBD2. The germline V gene encodes CDR1 SGHNT and CDR2 YYREEE (reference sequence). The CDR3 contains 14 residues. Losses at the gene ends were 3 bases for V and 6 bases for J; bases not matched to a gene: 8. CDR3 protein: CASSWGGSVQTQYF. CDR3 DNA: TGTGCCAGCAGCTGGGGGGGTAGCGTGCAGACCCAGTACTTC.

V is TRBV19 and J is TRBJ1-4; the D is unclear. CDR3 length equals 13 residues. V was trimmed by 7 bases and J by 8 bases, leaving 14 bases between them. Germline V gene data show CDR1 as LNHDA and CDR2 as SQIVND (reference sequence). CDR3 amino acids: CASIGYPGEKLFF. CDR3 DNA sequence: TGTGCCAGTATCGGATATCCGGGAGAAAAACTGTTTTTT.

The rearrangement uses TRBV5-1 and TRBJ2-2; a possible D gene is TRBD2 (6 bases). The CDR3 totals 14 residues. Germline lookup yields CDR1 SGHRS and CDR2 YFSETQ. Trimming took 0 bases from V and 5 from J, leaving 8 bases between them. CDR3 protein: CASSLEEGTGELFF. CDR3 coding DNA: TGCGCCAGCAGCTTGGAGGAGGGGACCGGGGAGCTGTTTTTT.

The chain has TRBV7-6 and TRBJ1-6; D perhaps matches TRBD1 (5 bases). The CDR3 length is 14 residues. CDR1 SGHVS and CDR2 FNYEAQ come from the germline V gene. V lost 3 bases, J lost 7 bases, and 10 bases lay in between. CDR3 nucleotides: TGTGCCAGCAGCTTTGGGGCTAAGAATTCACCCCTCCACTTT. Encoded protein: CASSFGAKNSPLHF.

The chain joins TRBV10-3 to TRBJ2-1; 7 bases fit TRBD2. This CDR3 has 13 amino acids. V was pared by 9 bases and J by 12 bases, with 14 bases of the junction left unmatched. Germline CDR1 and CDR2: ENHRY and SYGVKD. CDR3 in DNA: TGTGCCATAGCCGGCGGGAGATTATTAGGGCAGTTCTTC. Protein product: CAIAGGRLLGQFF.

The chain employs TRBV2 and TRBJ1-4, with D hard to call. The V end lost 7 bases, the J end lost 8 bases, and 17 bases lay between the germline ends. This CDR3 spans 14 amino acids. The germline V gene encodes CDR1 SNHLY and CDR2 FYNNEI. The CDR3 loop is CASTDPWTREKLFF. CDR3 coding DNA: TGTGCCAGCACCGACCCCTGGACCCGAGAAAAACTGTTTTTT. Drawing the rest from reference TRBV2 and TRBJ1-4, the complete variable domain is EPEVTQTPSHQVTQMGQEVILRCVPISNHLYFYWYRQILGQKVEFLVSFYNNEISEKSEIFDDQFSVERPDGSNFTLKIRSTKLEDSAMYFCASTDPWTREKLFFGSGTQLSVL.

This chain's CDR3 is CASSGSDRPNEKLFF. In DNA form, the CDR3 reads TGTGCCAGCAGCGGATCCGACAGGCCGAATGAAAAACTGTTTTTT. This sequence joins TRBV28 and TRBJ1-4, with D possibly being TRBD1 (6 bases). The CDR3 has 15 amino acids. Germline CDR1 and CDR2: MDHEN and SYDVKM. The V and J ends lost 6 bases and 5 bases respectively, with 16 bases between them.